The clone carrying this T cell receptor beta chain was counted between two and nine times. Its antigen remains unknown. MiXCR, applied by TCRdb to the reads, yields one record per CDR3 protein. In the table there are about 270,000 distinct CDR3 sequences, 22% of which are singletons. V was pared by 7 bases and J by 4 bases, with 11 bases between. The CDR3 covers 14 residues. Germline V gene data show CDR1 as SGHAT and CDR2 as FQNNGV. The sample is drawn from a study of T cell repertoires in cytomegalovirus infection. This TCR was recovered from a human donor in good health (CMV status not recorded). Some clones in this sample may be carry-over from other donors' samples. The V call is TRBV11-2, the J call TRBJ1-6; D gene ambiguous. Sample: cultured PBMCs, taken from culture after CMV antigen stimulation. The CDR3 bases are TGTGCCAGCATTGGAGGGTCTTATAATTCACCCCTCCACTTT. Its translation: CASIGGSYNSPLHF.